These 24 T cell receptor beta chains were all obtained from the same sample, sequenced in a study of pediatric ulcerative colitis. This table comes from immunoSEQ multiplex PCR, and its TCRdb copy is limited to in-frame clones, with some not included. The data hold 12,000 to 15,000 clones, with over 80% observed a single time. Sequences were obtained from blood. The receptors stem from a boy younger than 18 with moderate ulcerative colitis.

This clone was detected a few times. V usage is TRBV27 and J usage is TRBJ1-5, with unresolved D. The CDR3 totals 14 residues. With 3 bases removed from V and 0 bases from J, the gap between germline ends came to 6 bases. Germline CDR1 MNHEY, CDR2 SMNVEV (reference sequence). The CDR3, as DNA: TGTGCCAGCAGTTTCTTTTATAGCAATCAGCCCCAGCATTTT. It is translated as CASSFFYSNQPQHF.

The gene calls are TRBV5-1 and TRBJ2-1; 8 bases map to TRBD1. The junction had 5 bases not matched to a gene; V was cut back by 4 bases and J by 2 bases. CDR1 and CDR2 from the germline V gene are SGHRS and YFSETQ. The length of the CDR3 is 15 residues. The CDR3: CASSLDRGTYNEQFF. The CDR3 DNA reads as TGCGCCAGCAGCCTCGACAGGGGTACCTACAATGAGCAGTTCTTC.

The CDR3, as DNA: TGTGCCAGCGGGATTGAAATGGGAACTGAAGCTTTCTTT. The encoded protein is CASGIEMGTEAFF. This chain connects TRBV28 to TRBJ1-1; no definite D call. The V end was cut by 8 bases, the J end by 5 bases, with 15 bases between. CDR1 MDHEN and CDR2 SYDVKM come from the germline V gene. CDR3 length: 13 amino acids.

V usage is TRBV6-1 and J usage is TRBJ2-7, with 10 bases aligning to TRBD1. The J segment lost 5 bases and the V segment lost 4 bases, leaving 2 bases of the junction unmatched. Germline lookup yields CDR1 MNHNS and CDR2 SASEGT. CDR3 length equals 13 residues. CDR3 nucleotide sequence: TGTGCCAGCAGTGTCGACAGGGGGCACGAGCAGTACTTC. Protein product: CASSVDRGHEQYF.

This clone was found a few times. V usage is TRBV11-3 and J usage is TRBJ1-1; D remains unclear. Deletions cut 3 bases from V and 2 bases from J, with 13 bases between. CDR1 and CDR2 (germline): SGHNT, YENEEA. The CDR3 length is 15 residues. CDR3 sequence: CASSFRSGVNTEAFF. DNA for the CDR3: TGTGCCAGCAGCTTCCGCAGTGGGGTCAACACTGAAGCTTTCTTT.

The chain has TRBV6-5 and TRBJ1-4; no clear D. Per germline, CDR1 MNHEY and CDR2 SVGAGI. The V and J ends lost 6 bases and 6 bases respectively, with 14 bases between them. CDR3 length: 14 amino acids. CDR3 bases: TGTGCCAGCAGGAACGGACGGGAGGATGAAAAACTGTTTTTT. It translates to CASRNGREDEKLFF.

The chain carries TRBV5-1 and TRBJ2-7, with 8 bases lining up with TRBD1. V lost 4 bases, J lost 4 bases, and 7 bases stayed unmatched. The CDR3 runs to 14 residues. Germline V CDR1 and CDR2: SGHRS, YFSETQ. CDR3 nucleotide sequence: TGCGCCAGCAGCCTAGGGGACAGGTATTACGAGCAGTACTTC. It translates to CASSLGDRYYEQYF.

This rearrangement joins TRBV25-1 to TRBJ1-1; D call uncertain. This CDR3 comprises 13 residues. Trimming shortened V by 3 bases and J by 6 bases, and 11 bases separated the two germline ends. Germline V gene data show CDR1 as MGHDK and CDR2 as SYGVNS. The chain's CDR3 is CASSDLPWPEAFF. CDR3 DNA: TGTGCCAGCAGTGACCTACCCTGGCCTGAAGCTTTCTTT. Supplemented by reference TRBV25-1 and TRBJ1-1, the full variable domain reads EADIYQTPRYLVIGTGKKITLECSQTMGHDKMYWYQQDPGMELHLIHYSYGVNSTEKGDLSSESTVSRIRTEHFPLTLESARPSHTSQYLCASSDLPWPEAFFGQGTRLTVV.

The chain links TRBV5-1 to TRBJ1-2; 7 bases agree with TRBD1. Germline V lookup: CDR1 SGHRS, CDR2 YFSETQ. J was trimmed by 4 bases and V by 0 bases; bases with no gene match: 6. The CDR3 spans 15 residues. The CDR3 coding sequence is TGCGCCAGCAGCTTGGGCGACAGGGTGCCCTATGGCTACACCTTC. It translates to CASSLGDRVPYGYTF.

This chain connects TRBV28 to TRBJ1-1; possible D gene TRBD1, 5 bases. Germline CDR1 is MDHEN and CDR2 is SYDVKM. The CDR3 is made up of 17 amino acids. Trimming pared 6 bases from V and 5 bases from J, leaving 25 bases between. The CDR3 loop is CASRLPPAGTLRTEAFF. DNA for the CDR3: TGTGCCAGCAGGCTACCTCCCGCCGGGACTCTCCGGACTGAAGCTTTCTTT. Full variable domain (missing parts from reference TRBV28 and TRBJ1-1): DVKVTQSSRYLVKRTGEKVFLECVQDMDHENMFWYRQDPGLGLRLIYFSYDVKMKEKGDIPEGYSVSREKKERFSLILESASTNQTSMYLCASRLPPAGTLRTEAFFGQGTRLTVV.

The chain combines TRBV11-2 with TRBJ2-1; D perhaps matches TRBD2 (5 bases). This CDR3 region has 16 residues. Germline CDR1 reads SGHAT; CDR2 reads FQNNGV. Between the trimmed V and J ends, which lost 0 bases and 4 bases, there was a span of 13 bases. The CDR3 region is CASSLDMRVTYNEQFF. The CDR3 DNA is TGTGCCAGCAGCTTAGACATGCGGGTGACGTACAATGAGCAGTTCTTC.

The chain employs TRBV11-2 and TRBJ1-5; D not resolved. The CDR3 is 15 amino acids. Trimming pared 0 bases from V and 4 bases from J, leaving 10 bases between. Germline V gene data show CDR1 as SGHAT and CDR2 as FQNNGV. The CDR3 here is CASSLDLSRNQPQHF. CDR3 coding DNA: TGTGCCAGCAGCTTAGATCTAAGCCGGAATCAGCCCCAGCATTTT. The complete variable domain, with remaining parts taken from reference TRBV11-2 and TRBJ1-5, reads EAGVAQSPRYKIIEKRQSVAFWCNPISGHATLYWYQQILGQGPKLLIQFQNNGVVDDSQLPKDRFSAERLKGVDSTLKIQPAKLEDSAVYLCASSLDLSRNQPQHFGDGTRLSIL.

This chain uses TRBV5-1 with TRBJ2-7; D may match TRBD1 or TRBD2 (5 bases each). Germline CDR1 and CDR2: SGHRS and YFSETQ. V was cut by 0 bases and J by 7 bases, with 14 bases left in between. The CDR3 loop spans 14 amino acids. The DNA of the CDR3 is TGCGCCAGCAGCTTGGGTGCTAGGTGGGGGGAGCAGTACTTC. As protein: CASSLGARWGEQYF.

This chain links TRBV2 with TRBJ1-5; possible D gene TRBD1, 6 bases. V lost 5 bases and J lost 3, with 11 bases in between. The CDR3 consists of 14 residues. Per the germline V gene, CDR1 is SNHLY and CDR2 is FYNNEI. CDR3: CASSTGQFNQPQHF. CDR3 sequence (DNA): TGTGCCAGCAGTACTGGACAGTTCAATCAGCCCCAGCATTTT.

The gene calls are TRBV11-2 and TRBJ2-1; D is possibly TRBD1 or TRBD2 (5 bases each). The CDR3 totals 16 residues. Looked up from germline, CDR1 is SGHAT and CDR2 is FQNNGV. Between the trimmed V and J ends, which lost 3 bases and 3 bases, there was a span of 15 bases. CDR3 region: CASSLLAGTDYNEQFF. For the CDR3, the DNA is TGTGCCAGCAGCTTGCTGGCCGGGACGGACTACAATGAGCAGTTCTTC.

V gene TRBV15 combines with J gene TRBJ1-4, with no clear D. The CDR3 totals 15 residues. Germline CDR1 is LNHNV and CDR2 is YYDKDF (reference sequence). Trimming pared 0 bases from V and 11 bases from J, leaving 16 bases between. The CDR3 region is CATSREEPSDGKLFF. DNA for the CDR3: TGTGCCACCAGCAGAGAAGAGCCGAGTGACGGGAAACTGTTTTTT.

The gene calls are TRBV5-1 and TRBJ2-5, with 9 nucleotides matching TRBD2. The ends lost 0 bases at V and 5 bases at J; junction bases unmatched: 2. The germline V gene encodes CDR1 SGHRS and CDR2 YFSETQ. This CDR3 has 14 amino acids. Here the CDR3 reads CASSLVAGDETQYF. The DNA for the CDR3 is TGCGCCAGCAGCTTGGTAGCGGGAGATGAGACCCAGTACTTC.

This chain uses TRBV19 with TRBJ2-5; D call uncertain. CDR3 length: 14 amino acids. The ends were cut back, 1 base at V and 5 bases at J, with 11 bases in the middle. The germline gives CDR1 LNHDA, CDR2 SQIVND (reference sequence). CDR3 in amino acids: CASSIAGLGETQYF. CDR3 DNA sequence: TGTGCCAGTAGTATAGCGGGCCTGGGGGAGACCCAGTACTTC. Variable domain in full (rest from reference TRBV19 and TRBJ2-5): DGGITQSPKYLFRKEGQNVTLSCEQNLNHDAMYWYRQDPGQGLRLIYYSQIVNDFQKGDIAEGYSVSREKKESFPLTVTSAQKNPTAFYLCASSIAGLGETQYFGPGTRLLVL.

This clone was counted a few times. The chain links TRBV30 to TRBJ1-5; TRBD1 matches at 8 bases. V gave up 2 bases and J gave up 2 bases; unmatched junction bases: 5. This CDR3 region has 15 residues. CDR1 GTSNPN and CDR2 SVGIG come from the germline V gene (reference sequence). This CDR3 is CAWSMWGQGNQPQHF. CDR3 nucleotides: TGTGCCTGGAGTATGTGGGGACAGGGCAATCAGCCCCAGCATTTT. The variable domain in full, completed from reference TRBV30 and TRBJ1-5, reads SQTIHQWPATLVQPVGSPLSLECTVEGTSNPNLYWYRQAAGRGLQLLFYSVGIGQISSEVPQNLSASRPQDRQFILSSKKLLLSDSGFYLCAWSMWGQGNQPQHFGDGTRLSIL.

The J gene is TRBJ2-1, the V gene TRBV7-2; 8 bases align to TRBD2. This CDR3 comprises 13 residues. Losses at the gene ends were 3 bases for V and 7 bases for J; bases not matched to a gene: 2. CDR1 is SGHTA and CDR2 is FQGNSA in the germline V gene. The CDR3 is CASSFREGNEQFF. In DNA, the CDR3 is TGTGCCAGCAGCTTCCGGGAGGGAAATGAGCAGTTCTTC.

This rearrangement joins TRBV19 to TRBJ1-5; TRBD1 might be the D (6 bases). V was trimmed by 3 bases and J by 7 bases, leaving 22 bases between them. Germline V gene lookup returns CDR1 LNHDA and CDR2 SQIVND (reference sequence). The CDR3 is 17 amino acids. In DNA form, the CDR3 reads TGTGCCAGTAGTATTGGGAAGGGAGACAGGACGGCACAGCCCCAGCATTTT. It is translated as CASSIGKGDRTAQPQHF.

The genes are TRBV6-5 and TRBJ2-5; TRBD1 is a possible D gene (6 bases). Trimming stripped 6 bases from V and 2 bases from J, with 10 bases between. The CDR3 totals 13 residues. CDR1 is MNHEY, CDR2 SVGAGI, per germline. The CDR3 is CASRPTGQETQYF. CDR3 coding DNA: TGTGCCAGCAGGCCTACAGGGCAAGAGACCCAGTACTTC.

This chain joins TRBV5-1 and TRBJ1-1; 7 bases fit TRBD1. The CDR3 runs to 16 residues. In germline, CDR1 is SGHRS, CDR2 YFSETQ. The V segment lost 2 bases and the J segment 5 bases; nucleotides outside the gene matches: 12. The CDR3 protein is CASSFGQVVLGTEAFF. The DNA for the CDR3 is TGCGCCAGCAGCTTCGGACAGGTTGTGTTAGGGACTGAAGCTTTCTTT.

V gene TRBV6-5 combines with J gene TRBJ2-1, with TRBD2 matching over 9 bases. Per germline, CDR1 MNHEY and CDR2 SVGAGI. V lost 2 bases, J lost 4 bases, and 6 bases stayed unmatched. This CDR3 is 16 amino acids long. In DNA, the CDR3 is TGTGCCAGCAGTTACGAGGCAACTAGCGGGTACAATGAGCAGTTCTTC. Encoded protein: CASSYEATSGYNEQFF.